Presented here are 32 T cell receptor beta chains from one specimen sequenced in a study of shared clonotypes between healthy human individuals. Here immunoSEQ multiplex PCR was the method, and the copy in TCRdb shows in-frame clones only, minus some. This sample carries some 1,900,000 clones, 85% to 95% of them seen once, and the ten largest clones take 1.2%. Naive CD8 cells lacked CD45RO, underwent positive selection for CCR7 and left out terminally differentiated effector memory CD45RA+ cells. The sample consisted of naive CD8+ T cells sorted from blood. The receptors were gathered from a man between 18 and 35 years old in good health.

The chain employs TRBV6-6 and TRBJ2-5, with a tentative D call TRBD2 (5 bases). In germline, CDR1 is MNHNY, CDR2 SVGAGI (reference sequence). Trimming took 7 bases from V and 7 from J, leaving 16 bases between them. This CDR3 comprises 13 residues. DNA for the CDR3: TGTGCCAGCACCCCGGGTCCGGCGGGGACCCAGTACTTC. It yields the protein CASTPGPAGTQYF.

The rearrangement links TRBV4-3 to TRBJ2-1; TRBD2 might be the D (6 bases). Germline CDR1 is LGHNA and CDR2 is YSLEER. The CDR3 loop spans 15 amino acids. V lost 1 base to trimming and J lost 7 bases, with 14 bases between them. The CDR3 bases are TGCGCCAGCAGCCAAGGATGGAGGGACGGGAATGAGCAGTTCTTC. Amino acids: CASSQGWRDGNEQFF.

The chain links TRBV4-3 to TRBJ2-1; TRBD2 agrees at 8 bases. V gave up 0 bases and J gave up 5 bases; unmatched junction bases: 9. Germline CDR1 reads LGHNA; CDR2 reads YSLEER. This CDR3 contains 17 residues. The chain's CDR3 is CASSQDGGLDTNNEQFF. The CDR3 DNA follows: TGCGCCAGCAGCCAAGATGGGGGACTAGATACCAACAATGAGCAGTTCTTC.

This clone was detected once. This chain links TRBV28 with TRBJ2-5; D is perhaps TRBD1 (5 bases). V was cut by 10 bases and J by 2 bases, with 17 bases left in between. CDR1 and CDR2 (germline): MDHEN, SYDVKM. The CDR3 has 14 amino acids. The CDR3 reads CATEQVPGQETQYF. The CDR3 DNA reads TGTGCCACCGAACAGGTGCCGGGTCAAGAGACCCAGTACTTC.

This chain's CDR3 is CASSEARGRMNTEAFF. The CDR3 coding sequence is TGTGCCAGCAGTGAAGCCCGCGGGAGAATGAACACTGAAGCTTTCTTT. This chain links TRBV6-1 with TRBJ1-1; D not certain. Trimming cost V 0 bases and J 0 bases, with 11 bases left between them. The CDR3 has 16 amino acids. Germline V gene lookup returns CDR1 MNHNS and CDR2 SASEGT.

This clone was seen a single time. The chain joins TRBV5-4 to TRBJ1-2; unclear D gene. V was trimmed by 4 bases and J by 4 bases, leaving 11 bases between them. This CDR3 is 13 amino acids long. Germline lookup yields CDR1 SGHNT and CDR2 YYREEE (reference sequence). In DNA form, the CDR3 reads TGTGCCAGCAGCAGCGCAGCCTCCTATGGCTACACCTTC. It yields the protein CASSSAASYGYTF.

The genes are TRBV6-5 and TRBJ2-1, with 7 bases matching TRBD1. The V segment lost 6 bases and the J segment 1 base; nucleotides outside the gene matches: 6. This CDR3 has 15 amino acids. Germline CDR1 MNHEY, CDR2 SVGAGI. For the CDR3, the DNA is TGTGCCAGCAGACCGGGGACAGATTCCTACAATGAGCAGTTCTTC. Its translation is CASRPGTDSYNEQFF.

The chain carries TRBV7-2 and TRBJ1-2, with a tentative D call TRBD1 (5 bases). The CDR3 length is 14 residues. V lost 2 bases, J lost 8 bases, and 15 bases lay in between. The germline V gene encodes CDR1 SGHTA and CDR2 FQGNSA. CDR3 DNA: TGTGCCAGCAGCTTAATTCGGTCAGGGAAGGGCTACACCTTC. This translates into CASSLIRSGKGYTF. Full variable domain (outside the CDR3, taken from reference TRBV7-2 and TRBJ1-2): GAGVSQSPSNKVTEKGKDVELRCDPISGHTALYWYRQSLGQGLEFLIYFQGNSAPDKSGLPSDRFSAERTGGSVSTLTIQRTQQEDSAVYLCASSLIRSGKGYTFGSGTRLTVV.

This sequence joins TRBV27 and TRBJ2-7, with a weak D call TRBD1 (8 bases). Germline CDR1 and CDR2: MNHEY and SMNVEV (reference sequence). V was pared by 8 bases and J by 4 bases, with 15 bases between. The CDR3 is 13 amino acids. CDR3 nucleotide sequence: TGTGCCAGCGCTTACAGGGGGGGTTACGAGCAGTACTTC. Translated, it gives CASAYRGGYEQYF.

The chain carries TRBV27 and TRBJ2-5; weak D call: TRBD1 (6 bases). CDR3 length: 14 amino acids. In germline, CDR1 is MNHEY, CDR2 SMNVEV (reference sequence). V was pared by 6 bases and J by 2 bases, with 13 bases between. The CDR3 sequence is CASRPTGQQETQYF. The CDR3 nucleotides read TGTGCCAGCAGGCCTACAGGGCAGCAAGAGACCCAGTACTTC.

The chain uses TRBV28 and TRBJ1-2, with D tentatively TRBD1 (5 bases). The CDR3 contains 14 residues. Germline CDR1 and CDR2: MDHEN and SYDVKM. V was cut by 3 bases and J by 3 bases, with 11 bases left in between. The CDR3 DNA reads as TGTGCCAGCAGTTTTCGGGGGGAAGACTATGGCTACACCTTC. This encodes CASSFRGEDYGYTF.

CDR3 sequence: CATRQGILSGNTIYF. CDR3 DNA sequence: TGTGCCACCAGACAGGGGATACTCTCTGGAAACACCATATATTTT. The chain is built from TRBV28 and TRBJ1-3, with 8 positions matching TRBD1. Unmatched junction bases numbered 8, after V lost 10 bases and J lost 0 bases. There are 15 residues in the CDR3. In germline, CDR1 is MDHEN, CDR2 SYDVKM.

For this clone: Other DNA sequences in this sample translate to the same CDR3. V usage is TRBV27 and J usage is TRBJ2-7, with TRBD2 matching over 13 bases. The CDR3 sequence is 15 residues long. Germline CDR1 and CDR2: MNHEY and SMNVEV (reference sequence). V lost 2 bases to trimming and J lost 4 bases; unmatched junction nucleotides: 2. The CDR3 spells CASSLTTSGGYEQYF. The CDR3 region has the DNA TGTGCCAGCAGTTTAACGACTAGCGGGGGGTACGAGCAGTACTTC.

The V gene is TRBV7-6, the J gene TRBJ2-2; D ambiguous. In germline, CDR1 is SGHVS, CDR2 FNYEAQ. The CDR3 extends over 13 amino acids. V lost 1 base, J lost 5 bases, and 5 bases lay in between. The CDR3 DNA reads as TGTGCCAGCAGCTTAGAAAGGACCGGGGAGCTGTTTTTT. This gives the protein CASSLERTGELFF.

The chain joins TRBV28 to TRBJ1-1; perhaps TRBD1 as D (6 bases). From germline, CDR1 is MDHEN and CDR2 SYDVKM. This CDR3 is built from 15 residues. V shed 1 base and J shed 3 bases, with 12 bases lying between them. The CDR3 nucleotides are TGTGCCAGCAGTTTATCTATTGGACAGTACACTGAAGCTTTCTTT. Translation: CASSLSIGQYTEAFF. The full variable domain, with the rest looked up from reference TRBV28 and TRBJ1-1, is DVKVTQSSRYLVKRTGEKVFLECVQDMDHENMFWYRQDPGLGLRLIYFSYDVKMKEKGDIPEGYSVSREKKERFSLILESASTNQTSMYLCASSLSIGQYTEAFFGQGTRLTVV.

This rearrangement joins TRBV10-2 to TRBJ2-1; a possible D gene is TRBD2 (5 bases). This CDR3 comprises 17 residues. The germline V gene has CDR1 WSHSY and CDR2 SAAADI. Trimming took off 4 bases at V and 0 bases at J, with 16 bases between the two ends. The chain's CDR3 is CASSGRGETSSYNEQFF. The CDR3 DNA is TGCGCCAGCAGTGGCCGGGGTGAGACGAGCTCCTACAATGAGCAGTTCTTC.

The V gene is TRBV27, the J gene TRBJ1-5; tentative D call: TRBD1 (6 bases). Looked up from germline, CDR1 is MNHEY and CDR2 is SMNVEV (reference sequence). This CDR3 has 16 amino acids. V was clipped by 3 bases and J by 2 bases, with 14 bases between them. CDR3 loop: CASSFSGGAGNQPQHF. The CDR3 DNA sequence: TGTGCCAGCAGTTTCTCGGGGGGCGCAGGCAATCAGCCCCAGCATTTT.

The chain employs TRBV28 and TRBJ2-7; the D is unclear. With 6 bases removed from V and 3 bases from J, the gap between germline ends came to 6 bases. CDR1 MDHEN and CDR2 SYDVKM come from the germline V gene. The CDR3 runs to 11 residues. As DNA, the CDR3 is TGTGCCAGCAGAGGTGGCTACGAGCAGTACTTC. This codes for CASRGGYEQYF.

The J gene is TRBJ2-1, the V gene TRBV7-2, with D possibly matching TRBD2 (6 bases). The germline CDR1 and CDR2 sequences are SGHTA and FQGNSA. The CDR3 contains 17 residues. Trimming stripped 2 bases from V and 4 bases from J, with 18 bases between. The CDR3 bases are TGTGCCAGCAGCTTAAAGGCGGCTAGCGCGGGGTACAATGAGCAGTTCTTC. Residues: CASSLKAASAGYNEQFF.

The chain employs TRBV11-1 and TRBJ2-7; D possibly matches TRBD1 or TRBD2 (6 bases each). Germline V gene data show CDR1 as SGHAT and CDR2 as FQDESV (reference sequence). The length of the CDR3 is 16 residues. With 1 base removed from V and 2 bases from J, the gap between germline ends came to 15 bases. The CDR3 here is CASSLGEGGRPYEQYF. The CDR3 DNA sequence: TGTGCCAGCAGCTTAGGAGAGGGGGGAAGGCCCTACGAGCAGTACTTC.

CDR3 amino acids: CASSDSSGSYEQYF. The CDR3 DNA reads TGTGCCAGCAGTGACTCGTCCGGGTCGTACGAGCAGTACTTC. The chain employs TRBV6-1 and TRBJ2-7; no definite D call. The CDR3 is 14 amino acids. Looked up from germline, CDR1 is MNHNS and CDR2 is SASEGT. The V end lost 3 bases, the J end lost 4 bases, and 13 bases lay between the germline ends.

A single count supports this clone. This sequence joins TRBV27 and TRBJ2-7, with 11 bases identical to TRBD1. Germline CDR1 MNHEY, CDR2 SMNVEV (reference sequence). The CDR3 is 16 residues long. The ends lost 8 bases at V and 7 bases at J; junction bases unmatched: 16. CDR3 residues: CASGPIGTGGSSEQYF. CDR3 DNA sequence: TGTGCCAGCGGGCCCATCGGGACAGGGGGATCGAGTGAGCAGTACTTC.

On this clone itself: This sample includes further DNA sequences coding for the same CDR3. The CDR3 loop is CASSQGTEAFF. DNA for the CDR3: TGTGCCAGCTCACAGGGAACTGAAGCTTTCTTT. The J gene is TRBJ1-1, the V gene TRBV18; no clear D. Germline lookup yields CDR1 KGHSH and CDR2 LQKENI. V shed 4 bases and J shed 5 bases, with 5 bases lying between them. The CDR3 totals 11 residues.

This chain connects TRBV4-1 to TRBJ2-7; no clear D. Trimming took 8 bases from V and 4 from J, leaving 15 bases between them. The CDR3 spans 13 residues. CDR1 and CDR2 from the germline V gene are MGHRA and YSYEKL. CDR3 sequence reads: CASGPNSIYEQYF. CDR3 nucleotide sequence: TGCGCCAGCGGGCCGAATTCGATTTACGAGCAGTACTTC.

The V gene is TRBV19, the J gene TRBJ1-2; D is ambiguous. V dropped 5 bases and J dropped 6 bases, with 10 bases sitting between them. CDR3 size: 12 residues. Germline CDR1 is LNHDA and CDR2 is SQIVND (reference sequence). In nucleotides, the CDR3 is TGTGCCAGTAGTCACGGGATCGATGGCTACACCTTC. This gives the protein CASSHGIDGYTF.

The chain uses TRBV28 and TRBJ1-5, with TRBD1 matching over 9 bases. Trimming took 2 bases from V and 5 from J; bases not matched to a gene: 7. Germline CDR1 is MDHEN and CDR2 is SYDVKM. The CDR3 runs 16 residues. DNA of the CDR3: TGTGCCAGCAGTTTAATGGGGGACAGGGAAGATCAGCCCCAGCATTTT. Translation: CASSLMGDREDQPQHF.

About this clone: The junction departs from the called germline gene at one end, perhaps through a read error. The rearrangement links TRBV7-7 to TRBJ2-1, with D perhaps TRBD2 (6 bases). The CDR3 totals 14 residues. CDR1 and CDR2 (germline): SSHAT, FNYEAQ (reference sequence). CDR3 sequence: CASSLADGYNEQFF. The DNA of the CDR3 is TGTGCTAGCAGCTTAGCGGACGGCTACAATGAGCAGTTCTTC.

The V and J genes are TRBV27 and TRBJ2-7; D remains ambiguous. V was clipped by 0 bases and J by 4 bases, with 7 bases between them. This CDR3 comprises 13 residues. The germline CDR1 and CDR2 sequences are MNHEY and SMNVEV (reference sequence). CDR3 amino acids: CASSLSHHYEQYF. Here the CDR3 DNA reads TGTGCCAGCAGTTTATCCCATCATTACGAGCAGTACTTC.

This CDR3 is CASSLYSGTNEQFF. The CDR3 region has the DNA TGTGCCAGCAGTTTATATAGCGGGACCAATGAGCAGTTCTTC. This sequence joins TRBV27 and TRBJ2-1; 8 nucleotides line up with TRBD2. V was pared by 1 base and J by 6 bases, with 2 bases of the junction left unmatched. CDR1 is MNHEY, CDR2 SMNVEV, per germline (reference sequence). The CDR3 extends over 14 amino acids.

J is TRBJ1-2 and V is TRBV6-5, with D hard to call. The CDR3 sequence is 15 residues long. V lost 2 bases to trimming and J lost 0 bases, with 10 bases between them. Germline assignment: CDR1 MNHEY and CDR2 SVGAGI. CDR3 bases: TGTGCCAGCAGTTACGTGTCAGAATCTAACTATGGCTACACCTTC. Its translation is CASSYVSESNYGYTF.

The genes are TRBV5-6 and TRBJ2-5; TRBD1 is a possible D gene (5 bases). The V and J ends lost 0 bases and 5 bases respectively, with 14 bases between them. Germline assignment: CDR1 SGHDT and CDR2 YYEEEE. This CDR3 spans 15 amino acids. In DNA, the CDR3 is TGTGCCAGCAGCTTGGTGCGCGGTGGGGCGGAGACCCAGTACTTC. This translates into CASSLVRGGAETQYF. Based on the CDR3 plus reference TRBV5-6 and TRBJ2-5, the full variable domain is DAGVTQSPTHLIKTRGQQVTLRCSPKSGHDTVSWYQQALGQGPQFIFQYYEEEERQRGNFPDRFSGHQFPNYSSELNVNALLLGDSALYLCASSLVRGGAETQYFGPGTRLLVL.

This sequence joins TRBV28 and TRBJ1-4; maybe TRBD1 (5 bases). V was pared by 5 bases and J by 0 bases, with 16 bases between. Germline CDR1 is MDHEN and CDR2 is SYDVKM. CDR3 length: 17 amino acids. CDR3 bases: TGTGCCAGCAGTCAAACAGGCGGCGGTGCAACTAATGAAAAACTGTTTTTT. Protein product: CASSQTGGGATNEKLFF.